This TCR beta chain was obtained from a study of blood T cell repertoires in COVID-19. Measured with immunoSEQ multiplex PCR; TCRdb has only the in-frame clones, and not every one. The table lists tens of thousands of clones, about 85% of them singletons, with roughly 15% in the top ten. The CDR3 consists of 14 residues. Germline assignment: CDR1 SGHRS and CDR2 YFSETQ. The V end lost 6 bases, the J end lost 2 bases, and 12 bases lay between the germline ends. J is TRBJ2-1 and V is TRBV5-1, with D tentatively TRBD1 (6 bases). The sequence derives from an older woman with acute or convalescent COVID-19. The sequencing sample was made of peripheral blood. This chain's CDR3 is CASMPRDTYNEQFF. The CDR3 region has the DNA TGCGCCAGCATGCCCAGGGACACCTACAATGAGCAGTTCTTC.